This T cell receptor (beta chain) came from a study of siplizumab effects on memory and regulatory T cells. To note about this clone: Its antigen remains unknown.

Broader study findings: Some alloreactive sequences were traceable to unstimulated CD4+ memory cells, and siplizumab significantly reduced them. Siplizumab gave mappable alloreactive CD4+ clones an average Treg-derived fraction of nearly 70%, against around 25% in controls.

V dropped 7 bases and J dropped 5; count of bases not matched to a gene: 12. Germline V gene sequence: CDR1 LNHDA, CDR2 SQIVND (reference sequence). This CDR3 contains 15 residues. Some 10^5 TCR templates were measured in each sample. Here immunoSEQ multiplex PCR was the method, and the copy in TCRdb shows in-frame clones only, minus some. The sample contains under 95,000 clones, nearly 95% of which appear only once. The source of this sequence is a human donor in good health. Material: non-Treg CD4+ T cells sorted from blood. The chain combines TRBV19 with TRBJ1-2; 8 nucleotides match TRBD1. In DNA, the CDR3 is TGTGCCAGTACCCCAGACAGGGGCACCCGTTATGGCTACACCTTC. Its translation is CASTPDRGTRYGYTF.